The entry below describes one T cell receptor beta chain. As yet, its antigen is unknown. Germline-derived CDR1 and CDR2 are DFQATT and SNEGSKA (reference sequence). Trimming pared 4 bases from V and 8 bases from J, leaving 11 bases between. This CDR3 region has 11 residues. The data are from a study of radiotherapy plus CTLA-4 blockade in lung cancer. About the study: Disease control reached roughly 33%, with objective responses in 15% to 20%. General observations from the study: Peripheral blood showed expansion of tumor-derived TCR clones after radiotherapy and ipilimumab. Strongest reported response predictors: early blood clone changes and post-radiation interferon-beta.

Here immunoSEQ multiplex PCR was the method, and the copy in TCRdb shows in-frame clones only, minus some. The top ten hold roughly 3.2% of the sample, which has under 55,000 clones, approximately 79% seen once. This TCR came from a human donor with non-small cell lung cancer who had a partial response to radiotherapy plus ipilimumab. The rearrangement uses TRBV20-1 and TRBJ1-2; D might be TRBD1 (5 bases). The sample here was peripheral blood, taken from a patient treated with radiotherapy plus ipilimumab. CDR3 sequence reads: CSAKGFLGYTF. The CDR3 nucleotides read TGCAGTGCTAAGGGGTTTTTAGGCTACACCTTC.